This T cell receptor beta chain was profiled in a study of cytomegalovirus exposure and HLA in healthy donors listed by TCRdb under 2017. For context, the study as a whole: In an earlier analysis of under 600 of the donors, around 290 Gb of sequence data and 95 million to 130 million unique TCR beta sequences from 180 million or so T cells were reported. About 280 gigabases of sequencing data and roughly 81 million unique TCR sequences made up an early release that covered under 750 HLA-typed donors. Among the roughly 430 genotyped donors, more than 70% belonged to the genetic ancestry cluster associated with self-reported Caucasian donors. The study aimed to test whether cataloging public T cell receptors could reveal signatures of past pathogen exposure. The T cell repertoires of under 750 subjects were profiled by immunosequencing and related to cytomegalovirus serostatus. Besides the first cohort of some 670 subjects, a separate validation cohort made up of roughly 120 different subjects was used. To predict cytomegalovirus infection status, the study combined high-throughput TCR immunosequencing, statistical association of individual TCRs with disease status, and machine learning. A later analysis re-examined previously published TCR beta repertoires from 610 or so donors and added high-resolution HLA genotyping to investigate patterns of TCR occurrence. In the later analysis, no new phenotypic data were used to find candidate immune exposures; instead, reliance was placed on TCR beta sequences and their occurrence across donors. An earlier analysis of approximately 580 of the donors used high-throughput TCR beta sequencing to judge whether each TCR beta V gene segment behaved as functional or pseudogenic. Alongside the repertoire data, information on donor age, sex, ethnicity and CMV serostatus was compiled. Genome-wide SNP genotypes for about 65% of the roughly 670 donors were used in a later genetic analysis, which treated that subset as a discovery cohort. All discovery cohort repertoires had been generated using a single sequencing platform. HLA typing included class I and class II loci at four-digit resolution. Typing coverage varied by locus: roughly 629-640 donors for A, B, C, DRB1 and DQB1; 522 for DQA1; some 610 for DPA1; around 490 for DPB1. Four or five DR-DQ haplotypes were handled as single units for association and clustering because linkage in the cohort was strong. On average, about 240,000 unique TCR beta nucleotide sequences were sequenced per donor among several hundred genotyped donors of the cohort, with roughly 20% of those sequences being non-productive. The investigation overall reported the following: CMV serostatus was the only immune exposure information available for the cohort. According to a later analysis, TCR association rates differed among HLA loci, with DRB1 alleles showing the most associated TCRs and HLA-C alleles showing the fewest. V-gene and J-gene trimming of TCR beta chains was associated with a missense DCLRE1C variant in a later genetic analysis, and the association was replicated in an independent cohort. A later analysis found that most CMV-associated TCR beta chains appeared HLA-restricted, with HLA associations seemingly driven largely by CMV exposure. In this cohort, only TCR beta chains were sequenced, and detectable features were limited by the absence of alpha or paired-chain data. A cluster of highly shared sequence variants was judged likely to represent a technical artifact of the sequencing pipeline. When HLA alleles, especially DR and DQ, strongly co-occurred, TCR associations were difficult to assign to individual alleles. Several of the top co-occurrence clusters appeared to be linked to parvovirus B19, influenza, CMV and Epstein-Barr virus, according to a later analysis. A few of the identified cytomegalovirus-associated TCR beta chains were confirmed in vitro to be specific for cytomegalovirus antigens. At a false discovery rate of 0.05, a later analysis linked some 17,000 TCR beta sequences to specific HLA alleles. Correlated functional status among segregating V segments might be attributable to linkage disequilibrium, but an unknown experimental factor could not be ruled out. Because some donors lacked HLA typing at each locus, the association tests relied only on the typed subset. Some IMGT-functional V segments, including TRBV6-2 and TRBV6-3, could not be told apart with the 87-base-pair reads, so those segments were excluded. According to the authors, the approach could potentially be generalized to other disease states and immunological phenotypes. A later genetic analysis reported fewer N-insertions in productive TCRs among donors in an Asian-associated ancestry cluster than the roughly 700-donor mean. The classifier was reported to diagnose cytomegalovirus status with high specificity and sensitivity in both the original and validation cohorts. Because counts were too low, approximately 18 rarely observed V segments, including chromosome 9 orphons, were excluded from the earlier analysis of 587 of the donors. Across donors, most TCR sequences were observed very rarely, whereas some public TCRs were present in many individuals. Sequencing depth was assumed to be roughly uniform across donors in the presence/absence analyses, though that assumption may not hold. In an earlier analysis of approximately 590 of the donors, most TCR beta V segments were observed in productive rearrangements about 87% or about 30% of the time, broadly matching IMGT annotations. A total of some 180 TCR beta chains were listed by the study as associated with cytomegalovirus. A later analysis found that HLA-associated TCR beta chains were more clonally expanded and had lower generation probabilities than equally common non-associated chains. A further reported finding was that TCR beta sequences accurately predicted the HLA-A and HLA-B alleles for most subjects in the first cohort.

Libraries were made using the immunoSEQ multiplex PCR assay. The multiplex PCR relied on a mix of 60 forward primers for TCR Vbeta segments and 13 reverse primers for TCR Jbeta segments. A multiplex PCR assay on genomic DNA amplified the CDR3 region of rearranged TCR beta genes. Amplified TCR beta libraries were sequenced as 87-base-pair reads on the Illumina HiSeq System. The study's own analysis went as follows. Across the 700 or so repertoires, a later analysis counted 80 million or so unique TCR beta chains, roughly 11 million of which were shared by at least two donors. To remove PCR and sequencing errors, raw reads were error-corrected and collapsed into unique sequences using a nearest-neighbor algorithm that merged closely related sequences. V, D and J gene segments were assigned by aligning CDR3 sequences to IMGT reference sequences. For a sequence to be retained, a match of at least six nucleotides to both a V gene segment and a J gene segment was required. Rearrangements were called productive when the CDR3 lacked stop codons and stayed in frame with V and J; all others were non-productive. CDR3 was defined by IMGT convention, running from the second conserved V-encoded cysteine to the conserved J-encoded phenylalanine. The earlier analysis of some 580 of the donors excluded any sequence lacking an unambiguous match to a single V gene segment. An earlier analysis of just under 600 of the donors called V segments functional above 56.7% productive rearrangements and segregating when the between-donor standard deviation exceeded 5%. To diagnose cytomegalovirus status from the catalog of TCR beta chain sequences, a statistical classification framework was built. In a later analysis, TCR nucleotide sequences were compared against IMGT/GENE-DB human TR gene sequences so that V and J genes could be assigned. In a later analysis, CDR3 sequences and most-parsimonious VDJ recombination scenarios were assigned using the TCRdist pipeline. In a later analysis, each TCR beta chain was defined by its CDR3 amino acid sequence together with its V-gene family, and reads without a unique V-gene family were excluded. A later analysis removed several hundred highly shared, low-generation-probability nucleotide sequences to deal with suspected cross-contamination and a sequencing artifact. A later analysis calculated a clonal expansion index for each public chain from normalized within-repertoire ranks of inferred template counts. A later analysis computed generation probabilities with a VDJ recombination model fitted to out-of-frame rearrangements, and checked the results against IGoR. In a later analysis, hypergeometric tests were used to score TCR-TCR, TCR-HLA and TCR-CMV co-occurrence, with a repertoire-size bias correction applied to TCR pairs. A later analysis estimated false discovery rates by permuting HLA or CMV assignments 20 times. In a later analysis, co-occurring TCRs were grouped using DBSCAN, and TCRdist sequence similarity was added for clustering within HLA-allele-positive subsets. Repertoires with fewer than 30,000 or more than 120,000 public chains, plus five repertoires with anomalous nucleotide sharing, were excluded from co-occurrence clustering. TCRdb took this table from immuneACCESS and kept in-frame rearrangements with V and J called. Such tables lack part of the clones; where checked against another copy, unresolved V genes explain under half of the gap, and the rest is unexplained. The V and J calls and clone size come from that table; D and trimming were worked out from the DNA. The sample records about 140,000 clones, 73% of which are singletons. The top ten constitute about an eighth of the sample.

V lost 6 bases and J lost 8 bases, and the count of bases not matched to a germline gene is 18. Measured from the cysteine to the phenylalanine, the CDR3 is 17 residues long. Just the 51-base CDR3 DNA is kept, in frame starting at base 1. CDR1 and CDR2, looked up from the germline V gene (reference sequence), are MNHEY and SMNVEV. This clone was observed a handful of times. Its antigen remains undetermined. Per-nucleotide qualities are absent, and no much larger clonotype sits a single base away. The cohort was made up of under 800 healthy bone marrow donors. At the time of sampling, every cohort member was nominally healthy, though immune exposures that went unrecorded were likely present. CMV serostatus was recorded as positive for some 300 and negative for about 50% of the roughly 670 cohort members, whereas no CMV serostatus was recorded for the donor in question. Every donor gave a peripheral blood sample, and the peripheral blood mononuclear cells from that sample were used for TCR beta sequencing. Genomic DNA was extracted from the blood cell samples with the Qiagen DNeasy Blood Extraction Kit.

This clonotype was sampled from a human donor in good health. The chain uses TRBV27 and TRBJ1-4; 7 of the junction bases match TRBD1. The source material was PBMCs. The DNA is as follows: TGTGCCAGCAGCCGACGCGACCGACAGGGTGAGGAGGAAAAACTGTTTTTT. It encodes CASSRRDRQGEEEKLFF. Supplemented by the reference TRBV27 and TRBJ1-4 proteins around the CDR3, the complete variable domain is EAQVTQNPRYLITVTGKKLTVTCSQNMNHEYMSWYRQDPGLGLRQIYYSMNVEVTDKGDVPEGYKVSRKEKRNFPLILESPSPNQTSLYFCASSRRDRQGEEEKLFFGSGTQLSVL.